These 7 T cell receptor beta chains share one sample of origin, sequenced in a study of beta chain features in type 1 diabetes. The investigators reverse transcribed all of the isolated RNA, so they sequenced expressed TCRB transcripts. TCRdb's copy holds only in-frame clones and misses some; the assay was immunoSEQ multiplex PCR. The table records almost 350,000 clones, less than 9.5% of them present only once. The sequencing input was central memory CD4+ T cells from blood. All receptors derive from a woman under 30 in good health.

Points on this clone: Since the CDR3 does not end with the conserved phenylalanine or tryptophan, this likely comes from a read error. Because the CDR3's place on the DNA is in doubt, the DNA is left out and the CDR3 is given as listed by TCRdb. The chain carries TRBV9 and TRBJ1-2; the table assigns TRBD1, which was not confirmed against the DNA. Germline CDR1 reads SGDLS; CDR2 reads YYNGEE. The CDR3 adds up to 13 amino acids, both ends counted. This CDR3 is CASSVGKVGDRVL.

The J gene is TRBJ2-1, the V gene TRBV9, with D perhaps matching TRBD2 (6 bases). CDR1 is SGDLS and CDR2 is YYNGEE in the germline V gene. This CDR3 contains 16 residues. V lost 3 bases and J 0 bases, leaving 13 bases between the germline ends. The CDR3: CASSGLAASSYNEQFF. The DNA of the CDR3 is TGTGCCAGCAGCGGCTTAGCGGCTAGCTCCTACAATGAGCAGTTCTTC.

In its sample, this clone was seen a few times. This chain uses TRBV11-3 with TRBJ2-6, with TRBD1 matching 10 bases. With V trimmed by 3 bases and J by 2 bases, 1 base remained unmatched. This CDR3 is built from 16 residues. The V gene's germline CDR1 is SGHNT and CDR2 YENEEA. Here the CDR3 DNA reads TGTGCCAGCAGCTTGACAGGGGGCGCTGGGGCCAACGTCCTGACTTTC. Translating it yields CASSLTGGAGANVLTF. Based on the CDR3 plus reference TRBV11-3 and TRBJ2-6, the full variable domain is EAGVVQSPRYKIIEKKQPVAFWCNPISGHNTLYWYLQNLGQGPELLIRYENEEAVDDSQLPKDRFSAERLKGVDSTLKIQPAELGDSAVYLCASSLTGGAGANVLTFGAGSRLTVL.

V and J are TRBV7-8 and TRBJ2-7, with 8 bases aligning to TRBD2. CDR3 length: 15 amino acids. V lost 5 bases and J lost 7; bases outside the gene matches: 13. The germline V gene encodes CDR1 SGHVS and CDR2 FQNEAQ. This chain's CDR3 is CASSPLLSGAGEQYF. The CDR3, as DNA: TGTGCCAGCAGCCCCCTTCTTAGCGGGGCTGGGGAGCAGTACTTC.

There are a few counts of this clone. The V call is TRBV7-8, the J call TRBJ2-4; D gene uncertain. The V end lost 5 bases, the J end lost 2 bases, and 13 bases lay between the germline ends. Germline-derived CDR1 and CDR2 are SGHVS and FQNEAQ. This CDR3 region has 15 residues. CDR3 DNA sequence: TGTGCCAGCAGCCCTTACCACAACCCCAAAAACATTCAGTACTTC. It translates to CASSPYHNPKNIQYF. Full variable domain (outside the CDR3, taken from reference TRBV7-8 and TRBJ2-4): GAGVSQSPRYKVAKRGQDVALRCDPISGHVSLFWYQQALGQGPEFLTYFQNEAQLDKSGLPSDRFFAERPEGSVSTLKIQRTQQEDSAVYLCASSPYHNPKNIQYFGAGTRLSVL.

This sequence joins TRBV7-9 and TRBJ2-3; 7 nucleotides match TRBD2. This CDR3 comprises 14 residues. Trimming at V came to 6 bases and at J to 4 bases, leaving 7 bases not matched to a gene. Germline assignment: CDR1 SEHNR and CDR2 FQNEAQ (reference sequence). The CDR3 DNA reads as TGTGCCAGCAGTTGGACTAGTTCCGCAGATACGCAGTATTTT. This encodes CASSWTSSADTQYF.

This clone has a handful of counts. The CDR3 loop is CASSVGGTEIRAKETQYF. For the CDR3, the DNA is TGTGCCAGCAGCGTAGGAGGGACAGAAATAAGGGCGAAGGAGACCCAGTACTTC. The chain links TRBV9 to TRBJ2-5; 7 nucleotides align to TRBD1. V lost 0 bases to trimming and J lost 5 bases; unmatched junction nucleotides: 16. Germline V gene data show CDR1 as SGDLS and CDR2 as YYNGEE. The CDR3 contains 18 residues.